Presented here are 24 T cell receptor beta chains from one specimen sequenced in a study of T cell repertoires in cytomegalovirus infection. TCRdb re-derived calls from the reads in MiXCR, one entry per CDR3 protein. Found here are 200,000 to 300,000 distinct CDR3 sequences, approximately 13% of them singletons; the top ten hold 1.5% to 2%. Sequenced material: PBMCs. These receptors were collected from a human donor in good health (CMV status not recorded). Some clones in this sample may be carry-over from other donors' samples.

This clonotype was picked up many times. The V call is TRBV19, the J call TRBJ1-3; D remains unclear. The CDR3 has 14 amino acids. Trimming left V 10 bases short and J 0 bases short, with 13 bases between. The germline V gene encodes CDR1 LNHDA and CDR2 SQIVND (reference sequence). CDR3 loop: CATGVGNSGNTIYF. CDR3 bases: TGTGCCACCGGAGTGGGGAACTCTGGAAACACCATATATTTT. The full variable domain, its missing parts supplied by reference TRBV19 and TRBJ1-3, is DGGITQSPKYLFRKEGQNVTLSCEQNLNHDAMYWYRQDPGQGLRLIYYSQIVNDFQKGDIAEGYSVSREKKESFPLTVTSAQKNPTAFYLCATGVGNSGNTIYFGEGSWLTVV.

The chain links TRBV5-6 to TRBJ2-1; tentatively, D is TRBD2 (7 bases). The germline gives CDR1 SGHDT, CDR2 YYEEEE. Trimming pared 0 bases from V and 0 bases from J, leaving 10 bases between. The CDR3 sequence is 16 residues long. The CDR3 DNA follows: TGTGCCAGCAGCTTGGGAAGGGGGGGCTCCTACAATGAGCAGTTCTTC. Residues: CASSLGRGGSYNEQFF.

V and J are TRBV15 and TRBJ1-4; no definite D call. V was cut by 9 bases and J by 8 bases, with 16 bases left in between. Germline-derived CDR1 and CDR2 are LNHNV and YYDKDF (reference sequence). The CDR3 has 13 amino acids. The CDR3 DNA reads TGTGCCACGGCCGGTCCGACGAGGGAAAAACTGTTTTTT. Translation: CATAGPTREKLFF.

This clonotype was detected a few times. V usage is TRBV29-1 and J usage is TRBJ2-3; perhaps D is TRBD1 or TRBD2 (6 bases each). CDR1 and CDR2 (germline): SQVTM, ANQGSEA. The CDR3 extends over 13 amino acids. Trimming shortened V by 1 base and J by 2 bases, and 7 bases separated the two germline ends. The chain's CDR3 is CSVEGGATDTQYF. In DNA, the CDR3 is TGCAGCGTTGAAGGGGGGGCCACAGATACGCAGTATTTT.

This clonotype was detected a few times. The chain employs TRBV28 and TRBJ1-2, with D unresolved. Germline CDR1 and CDR2: MDHEN and SYDVKM. The V end was cut by 3 bases, the J end by 4 bases, with 9 bases between. This CDR3 comprises 13 residues. DNA for the CDR3: TGTGCCAGCAGTTTGAAGGGTGGCTATGGCTACACCTTC. Encoded protein: CASSLKGGYGYTF.

The V and J genes are TRBV18 and TRBJ1-3; tentative D call: TRBD1 (5 bases). The V gene's germline CDR1 is KGHSH and CDR2 LQKENI. The CDR3 extends over 15 amino acids. V was clipped by 5 bases and J by 0 bases, with 11 bases between them. Here the CDR3 reads CASSFDSSSGNTIYF. CDR3 nucleotide sequence: TGTGCCAGCTCATTTGACAGCAGCTCTGGAAACACCATATATTTT.

In its sample, this clonotype was seen many times. The CDR3 is CASSLETGRSGNTIYF. The CDR3 coding sequence is TGTGCCAGCAGCTTAGAGACCGGGCGCTCTGGAAACACCATATATTTT. This rearrangement joins TRBV7-2 to TRBJ1-3; D is undetermined. Germline CDR1 reads SGHTA; CDR2 reads FQGNSA. Deletions cut 1 base from V and 0 bases from J, with 10 bases between. The CDR3 spans 16 residues.

This clonotype was counted ten times or more. This chain joins TRBV7-2 and TRBJ1-2; D possibly corresponds to TRBD1 (5 bases). V lost 0 bases to trimming and J lost 0 bases, with 8 bases between them. This CDR3 is built from 15 residues. Germline V lookup: CDR1 SGHTA, CDR2 FQGNSA. Here the CDR3 reads CASSLARGSNYGYTF. The CDR3 DNA follows: TGTGCCAGCAGCTTAGCGAGGGGATCTAACTATGGCTACACCTTC.

This clonotype was observed at least ten times. V usage is TRBV6-2 or TRBV6-3 and J usage is TRBJ2-1, with D maybe TRBD2 (6 bases). The CDR3 spans 16 residues. Looked up from germline, CDR1 is MNHEY and CDR2 is SVGEGT. V gave up 1 base and J gave up 3 bases, with 13 bases separating them. CDR3 sequence reads: CASSYLRGEIYNEQFF. The CDR3 DNA reads TGTGCCAGCAGTTACTTGCGGGGAGAGATCTACAATGAGCAGTTCTTC.

This clonotype appeared many times. This sequence joins TRBV7-3 and TRBJ2-1; the D gene could be TRBD1 or TRBD2 (5 bases each). V was shortened by 4 bases and J by 0 bases, with 13 bases between the two germline ends. The CDR3 contains 16 residues. The V gene's germline CDR1 is SGHTA and CDR2 FQGTGA. Here the CDR3 reads CASSWGSGGSYNEQFF. CDR3 DNA sequence: TGTGCCAGCAGCTGGGGCAGCGGTGGCTCCTACAATGAGCAGTTCTTC. Using reference TRBV7-3 and TRBJ2-1 for the parts outside the CDR3, the full variable domain is GAGVSQTPSNKVTEKGKYVELRCDPISGHTALYWYRQSLGQGPEFLIYFQGTGAADDSGLPNDRFFAVRPEGSVSTLKIQRTERGDSAVYLCASSWGSGGSYNEQFFGPGTRLTVL.

This chain uses TRBV5-1 with TRBJ1-1; D unclear. The CDR3 runs 12 residues. The V gene lost 0 bases and the J gene lost 11 bases, with 11 bases spanning the gap. Germline CDR1 is SGHRS and CDR2 is YFSETQ. This chain's CDR3 is CASSLVPGGAFF. CDR3 sequence (DNA): TGCGCCAGCAGCTTGGTGCCGGGTGGGGCTTTCTTT.

This clonotype has a count of ten or more. This chain links TRBV5-1 with TRBJ1-5; D is unresolved. Germline V lookup: CDR1 SGHRS, CDR2 YFSETQ. V was cut by 0 bases and J by 1 base, with 8 bases left in between. This CDR3 has 15 amino acids. The CDR3 spells CASSLEGRSNQPQHF. In DNA form, the CDR3 reads TGCGCCAGCAGCTTGGAAGGTAGGAGCAATCAGCCCCAGCATTTT.

The chain carries TRBV3-1 and TRBJ1-5, with no clear D. CDR1 and CDR2 from the germline V gene are LGHDT and YNNKEL (reference sequence). V was shortened by 2 bases and J by 0 bases, with 8 bases between the two germline ends. The CDR3 is 15 amino acids. The CDR3 sequence is CASSQTFSSNQPQHF. In DNA form, the CDR3 reads TGTGCCAGCAGCCAAACGTTCTCTAGCAATCAGCCCCAGCATTTT.

Points on this clonotype: A much larger clone sits a single nucleotide away, making a read error possible. The CDR3 sequence: CASSFVGGAYNEQFF. The CDR3 DNA follows: TGTGCCAGCAGCTTCGTCGGGGGGGCCTACAATGAGCAGTTCTTC. The J gene is TRBJ2-1, the V gene TRBV7-3; 8 nucleotides match TRBD2. There are 15 residues in the CDR3. Germline CDR1 is SGHTA and CDR2 is FQGTGA. Germline trimming cut 3 bases from V and 2 bases from J; bases unmatched to any gene: 3.

At least ten counts were recorded for this clonotype. The chain carries TRBV7-8 and TRBJ2-1; weak D call: TRBD2 (5 bases). The CDR3 loop spans 17 amino acids. V lost 5 bases and J lost 0, with 17 bases in between. The V gene's germline CDR1 is SGHVS and CDR2 FQNEAQ. CDR3 residues: CASSPEGDTSSYNEQFF. The CDR3 bases are TGTGCCAGCAGCCCAGAGGGTGATACTAGCTCCTACAATGAGCAGTTCTTC.

Ten or more counts support this clonotype. V is TRBV20-1 and J is TRBJ2-5; TRBD1 agrees at 8 bases. With V trimmed by 6 bases and J by 4 bases, 7 bases remained unmatched. Germline V CDR1 and CDR2: DFQATT, SNEGSKA (reference sequence). The CDR3 has 13 residues. Written as DNA, the CDR3 is TGCAGTGCCTCCCGGACAGGGCGAGAGACCCAGTACTTC. The encoded protein is CSASRTGRETQYF.

This clonotype appeared many times. The J gene is TRBJ2-3, the V gene TRBV7-8, with no clear D. Germline V lookup: CDR1 SGHVS, CDR2 FQNEAQ. V shed 0 bases and J shed 5 bases, with 12 bases lying between them. CDR3 size: 15 residues. CDR3 in DNA: TGTGCCAGCAGCTTAGCGGGAAGGGATGGAGATACGCAGTATTTT. This sequence encodes CASSLAGRDGDTQYF. The full variable domain, its missing parts supplied by reference TRBV7-8 and TRBJ2-3, is GAGVSQSPRYKVAKRGQDVALRCDPISGHVSLFWYQQALGQGPEFLTYFQNEAQLDKSGLPSDRFFAERPEGSVSTLKIQRTQQEDSAVYLCASSLAGRDGDTQYFGPGTRLTVL.

This clonotype was recorded many times. CDR3 residues: CASRPGGGANTGELFF. The CDR3 nucleotides are TGTGCCAGCAGACCCGGGGGGGGCGCGAACACCGGGGAGCTGTTTTTT. The rearrangement uses TRBV12-3 or TRBV12-4 and TRBJ2-2, with 8 bases lining up with TRBD2. V lost 6 bases to trimming and J lost 0 bases; unmatched junction nucleotides: 6. The CDR3 is 16 amino acids.

The J gene is TRBJ2-3, the V gene TRBV7-9; unclear D gene. The germline CDR1 and CDR2 sequences are SEHNR and FQNEAQ (reference sequence). V shed 3 bases and J shed 4 bases, with 5 bases lying between them. The CDR3 loop spans 12 amino acids. The CDR3 region has the DNA TGTGCCAGCAGCTTTAACGCAGATACGCAGTATTTT. Its protein product is CASSFNADTQYF.

This clonotype was observed a few times. The V call is TRBV20-1, the J call TRBJ2-6; TRBD2 is a possible D gene (5 bases). Trimming took off 4 bases at V and 4 bases at J, with 8 bases between the two ends. The CDR3 runs 13 residues. CDR1 and CDR2 from the germline V gene are DFQATT and SNEGSKA (reference sequence). CDR3 sequence: CSATPGGANVLTF. CDR3 bases: TGCAGTGCTACCCCGGGGGGGGCCAACGTCCTGACTTTC.

This clonotype occurred a few times. This sequence joins TRBV19 and TRBJ1-4, with a tentative D call TRBD1 (5 bases). The CDR3 is 14 residues long. The germline V and J ends were trimmed by 8 bases and 3 bases, with 13 bases remaining between them. Germline-derived CDR1 and CDR2 are LNHDA and SQIVND (reference sequence). The CDR3 DNA reads as TGTGCCAGTGGAGGGACGGGTGCTAATGAAAAACTGTTTTTT. Translated: CASGGTGANEKLFF. Looking up the rest from reference TRBV19 and TRBJ1-4 gives the full variable domain: DGGITQSPKYLFRKEGQNVTLSCEQNLNHDAMYWYRQDPGQGLRLIYYSQIVNDFQKGDIAEGYSVSREKKESFPLTVTSAQKNPTAFYLCASGGTGANEKLFFGSGTQLSVL.

This clonotype was picked up many times. The chain joins TRBV7-2 to TRBJ2-7; the match to TRBD2 covers 10 bases. The V gene's germline CDR1 is SGHTA and CDR2 FQGNSA. This CDR3 is 14 amino acids long. Trimming cost V 5 bases and J 6 bases; bases outside gene matches: 7. The CDR3 loop is CASSPGLASGEQYF. Here the CDR3 DNA reads TGTGCCAGCAGCCCGGGACTAGCGTCAGGCGAGCAGTACTTC.

This clonotype was seen at least ten times. Here the CDR3 reads CAISEDRGGDEQYF. The CDR3 coding sequence is TGTGCCATCAGTGAGGACAGGGGGGGCGACGAGCAGTACTTC. This chain joins TRBV10-3 and TRBJ2-7; 9 bases map to TRBD1. This CDR3 is 14 amino acids long. The V gene's germline CDR1 is ENHRY and CDR2 SYGVKD. The ends lost 2 bases at V and 5 bases at J; junction bases unmatched: 4.

Only a few counts were recorded for this clonotype. The genes are TRBV5-5 and TRBJ2-1; no clear D. This CDR3 spans 18 amino acids. V gave up 0 bases and J gave up 7 bases, with 23 bases separating them. Germline V gene data show CDR1 as SGHKS and CDR2 as YYEKEE (reference sequence). CDR3 sequence reads: CASSLGFGPSMVWNEQFF. The CDR3 DNA sequence: TGTGCCAGCAGCTTGGGGTTCGGGCCGTCGATGGTGTGGAATGAGCAGTTCTTC.